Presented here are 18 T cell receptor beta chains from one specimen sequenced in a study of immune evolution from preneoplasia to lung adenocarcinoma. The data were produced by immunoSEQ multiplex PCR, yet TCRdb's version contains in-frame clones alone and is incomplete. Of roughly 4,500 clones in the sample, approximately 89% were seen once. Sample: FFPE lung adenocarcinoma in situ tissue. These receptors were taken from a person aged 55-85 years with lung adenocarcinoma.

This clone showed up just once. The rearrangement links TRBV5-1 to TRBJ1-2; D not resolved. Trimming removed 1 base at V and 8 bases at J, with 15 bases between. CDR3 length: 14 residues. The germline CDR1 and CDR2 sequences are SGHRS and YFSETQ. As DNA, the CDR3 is TGCGCCAGCAGCTTGAGGTGGGGTGCAGACGGCTACACCTTC. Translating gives CASSLRWGADGYTF.

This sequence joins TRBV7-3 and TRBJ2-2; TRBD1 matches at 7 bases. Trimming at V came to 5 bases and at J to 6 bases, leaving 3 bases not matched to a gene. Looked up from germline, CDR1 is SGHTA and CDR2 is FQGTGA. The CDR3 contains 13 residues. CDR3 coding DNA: TGTGCCAGCAGCCCAGACAGGGCCGGGGAGCTGTTTTTT. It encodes CASSPDRAGELFF.

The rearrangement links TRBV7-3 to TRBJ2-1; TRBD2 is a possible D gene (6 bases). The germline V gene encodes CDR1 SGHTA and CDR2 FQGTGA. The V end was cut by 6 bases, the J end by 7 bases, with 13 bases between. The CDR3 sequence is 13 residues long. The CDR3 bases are TGTGCCAGCAGTATCGGAGGGGTAAATGAGCAGTTCTTC. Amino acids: CASSIGGVNEQFF.

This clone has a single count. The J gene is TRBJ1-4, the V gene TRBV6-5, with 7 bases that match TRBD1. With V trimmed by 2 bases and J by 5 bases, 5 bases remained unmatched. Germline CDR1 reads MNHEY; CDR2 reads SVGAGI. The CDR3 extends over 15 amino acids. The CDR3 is CASSYTTGNNEKLFF. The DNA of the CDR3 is TGTGCCAGCAGTTACACGACAGGGAACAATGAAAAACTGTTTTTT.

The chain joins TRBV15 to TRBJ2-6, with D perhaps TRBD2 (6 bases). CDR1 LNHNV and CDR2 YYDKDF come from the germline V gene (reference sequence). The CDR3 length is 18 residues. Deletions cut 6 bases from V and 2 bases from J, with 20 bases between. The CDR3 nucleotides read TGTGCCACCAGTCGAGAGGGACTCCAAGGGGCTGGGGCCAACGTCCTGACTTTC. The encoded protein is CATSREGLQGAGANVLTF.

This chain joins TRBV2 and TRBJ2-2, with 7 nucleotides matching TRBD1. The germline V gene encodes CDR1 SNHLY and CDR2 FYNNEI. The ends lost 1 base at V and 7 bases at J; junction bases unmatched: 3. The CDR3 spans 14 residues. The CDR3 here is CASSEGTGDGELFF. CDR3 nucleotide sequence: TGTGCCAGCAGTGAAGGGACAGGCGACGGGGAGCTGTTTTTT.

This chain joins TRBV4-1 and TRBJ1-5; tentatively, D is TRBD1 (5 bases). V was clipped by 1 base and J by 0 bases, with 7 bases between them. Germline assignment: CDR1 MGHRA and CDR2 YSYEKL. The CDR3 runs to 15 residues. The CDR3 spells CASSQVQVSNQPQHF. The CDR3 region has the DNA TGCGCCAGCAGCCAAGTACAGGTTAGCAATCAGCCCCAGCATTTT.

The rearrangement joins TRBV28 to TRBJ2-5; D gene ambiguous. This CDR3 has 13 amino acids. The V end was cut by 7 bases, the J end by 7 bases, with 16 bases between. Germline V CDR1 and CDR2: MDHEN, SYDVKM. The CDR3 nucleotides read TGTGCCAGCATGGTTCTGGGTTCGGGGACCCAGTACTTC. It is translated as CASMVLGSGTQYF.

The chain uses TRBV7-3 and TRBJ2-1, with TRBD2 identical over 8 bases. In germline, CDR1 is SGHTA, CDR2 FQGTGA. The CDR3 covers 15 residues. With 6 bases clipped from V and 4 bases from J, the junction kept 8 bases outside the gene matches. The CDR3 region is CASRLDGGAYNEQFF. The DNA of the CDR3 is TGTGCCAGCAGGCTAGACGGGGGGGCATACAATGAGCAGTTCTTC.

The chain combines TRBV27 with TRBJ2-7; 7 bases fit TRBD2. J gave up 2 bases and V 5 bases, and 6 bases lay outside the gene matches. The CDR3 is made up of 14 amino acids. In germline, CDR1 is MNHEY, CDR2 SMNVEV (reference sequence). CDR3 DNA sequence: TGTGCCAGCAGTACATTTGCGGGGGCCTACGAGCAGTACTTC. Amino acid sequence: CASSTFAGAYEQYF.

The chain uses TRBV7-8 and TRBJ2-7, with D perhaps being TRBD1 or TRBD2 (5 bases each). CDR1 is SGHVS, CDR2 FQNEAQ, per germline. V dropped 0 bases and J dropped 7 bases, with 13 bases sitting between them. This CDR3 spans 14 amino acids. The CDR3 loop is CASSLASRGEEQYF. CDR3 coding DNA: TGTGCCAGCAGCTTAGCATCGAGGGGTGAGGAGCAGTACTTC.

The CDR3 region is CASSTREGKGGGDEKLFF. CDR3 nucleotides: TGTGCCAGTAGTACACGTGAGGGGAAGGGGGGCGGCGATGAAAAACTGTTTTTT. The rearrangement links TRBV19 to TRBJ1-4; D is perhaps TRBD1 (6 bases). With 4 bases removed from V and 6 bases from J, the gap between germline ends came to 24 bases. CDR1 and CDR2 from the germline V gene are LNHDA and SQIVND (reference sequence). CDR3 length: 18 amino acids.

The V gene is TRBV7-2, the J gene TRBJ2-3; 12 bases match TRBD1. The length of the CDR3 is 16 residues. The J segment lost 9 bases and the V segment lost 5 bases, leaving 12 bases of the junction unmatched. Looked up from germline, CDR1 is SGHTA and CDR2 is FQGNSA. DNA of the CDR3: TGTGCCAGCAGCGTAGGGGGACAGGGGGCGGGTGAAACGCAGTATTTT. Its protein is CASSVGGQGAGETQYF.

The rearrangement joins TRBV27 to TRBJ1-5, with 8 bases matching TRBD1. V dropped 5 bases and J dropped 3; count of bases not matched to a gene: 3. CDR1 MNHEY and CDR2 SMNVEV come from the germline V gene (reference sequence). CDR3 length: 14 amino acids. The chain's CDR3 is CASSPDRDNQPQHF. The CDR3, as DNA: TGTGCCAGCAGTCCGGACAGGGACAATCAGCCCCAGCATTTT.

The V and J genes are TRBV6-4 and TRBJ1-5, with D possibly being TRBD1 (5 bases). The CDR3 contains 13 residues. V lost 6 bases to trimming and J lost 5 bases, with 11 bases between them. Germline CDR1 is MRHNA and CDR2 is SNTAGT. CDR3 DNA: TGTGCCAGCAGCCCAGGGCCTTATCAGCCCCAGCATTTT. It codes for CASSPGPYQPQHF.

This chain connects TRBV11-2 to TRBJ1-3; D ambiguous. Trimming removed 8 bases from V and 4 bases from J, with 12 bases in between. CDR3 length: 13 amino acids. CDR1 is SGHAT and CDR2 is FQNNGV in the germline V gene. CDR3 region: CASAREPGNTIYF. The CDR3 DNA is TGTGCCAGCGCCCGAGAGCCGGGAAACACCATATATTTT.

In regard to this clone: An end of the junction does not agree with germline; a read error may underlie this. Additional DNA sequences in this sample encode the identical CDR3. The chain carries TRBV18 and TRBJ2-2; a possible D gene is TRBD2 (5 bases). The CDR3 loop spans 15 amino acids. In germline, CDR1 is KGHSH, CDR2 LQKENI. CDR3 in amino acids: CASSPKQENTGELFF. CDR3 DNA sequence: TGTGCCAGCTCACCAAAACAAGAGAACACCGGGGAGTTGTTTTTT.

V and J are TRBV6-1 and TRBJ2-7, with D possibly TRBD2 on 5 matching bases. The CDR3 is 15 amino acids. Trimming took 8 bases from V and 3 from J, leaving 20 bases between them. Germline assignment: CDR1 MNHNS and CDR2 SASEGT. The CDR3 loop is CASSSPEGWVYEQYF. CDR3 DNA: TGTGCCAGCTCCTCCCCTGAGGGATGGGTCTACGAGCAGTACTTC.